This T cell receptor (beta chain) was recovered during a study of OX40 agonist ivuxolimab in advanced cancers. Study as a whole: Patients in the trial were receiving intravenous ivuxolimab every 2 weeks, at doses of 0.01 to 10 mg/kg. Antecedent anti-PD-1, anti-PD-L1 or anti-CTLA-4 therapy was permissible, with 30% to 50% having received some. Findings and limits, study-wide: In general, CD8+ T cells held more expanded clones than CD4+ did, on average. Dosing at 0.1 to 3.0 mg/kg was accompanied by clonal expansion of CD4+ and CD8+ blood T cells by week 6.

This clone was observed a single time. Its matching antigen is unknown. V gave up 2 bases and J gave up 2 bases, with 7 bases separating them. CDR3 length: 15 residues. Method: immunoSEQ multiplex PCR; TCRdb's copy keeps in-frame clones and lacks some. The repertoire includes around 69,000 clones, around 80% of them detected once, and approximately 1.5% sits in the top ten. V and J are TRBV6-7 and TRBJ2-6, with TRBD1 as a possible D gene (6 bases). TRBV6-7 falls under the ORF class, with uncertain function. The sequences come from CD4+ or CD8+ T cells sorted from blood, collected in a trial of the OX40 agonist ivuxolimab. This clonotype was obtained from an adult with an advanced solid tumor such as melanoma, head and neck, liver or kidney cancer. The CDR3 spells CASSYGQPGANVLTF. The CDR3 coding sequence is TGTGCCAGCAGTTACGGACAGCCTGGGGCCAACGTCCTGACTTTC.